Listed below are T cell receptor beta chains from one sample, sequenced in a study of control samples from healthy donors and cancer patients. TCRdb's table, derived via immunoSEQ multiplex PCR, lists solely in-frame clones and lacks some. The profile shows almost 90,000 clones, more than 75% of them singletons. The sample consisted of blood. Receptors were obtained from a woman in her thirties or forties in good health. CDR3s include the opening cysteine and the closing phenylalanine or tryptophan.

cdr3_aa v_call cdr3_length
CASSAWGSGDGYTF TRBV2 14
CASSGPTGKISGANVLTF TRBV3-1/TRBV3-2 18
CASSLSTGGYEQYF TRBV27 14
CASSPWGLSGNTIYF TRBV13 15
CASSGTIGSTDTQYF TRBV6-4 15
CASAQGNTYNEQFF TRBV6-5 14
CASSLRIAGATNEQFF TRBV7-2 16
CAISAHRGKGNYGYTF TRBV10-3 16
CASSYSYGYTF TRBV6-2/TRBV6-3 11
CASSEPGTSKETQYF TRBV25-1 15
CASKGQGGPLRTDTQYF TRBV19 17
CATHDQHTDTQYF TRBV24-1 13
CASRRTGGNQPQHF TRBV6-5 14
CASSDRPSGELFF TRBV6-6 13
CASSPAIGGSGNTEAFF TRBV5-1 17
CASSFGPQGSQPQHF TRBV13 15
CSVTGTVGGEQYF TRBV29-1 13
CASSIPGTEGYTF TRBV7-9 13
CASSHPGGMSYNEQFF TRBV6-2/TRBV6-3 16
CASSVYRGQSAGELFF TRBV11-1 16
CASSEQGFPSPLHF TRBV7-8 14
CASSQRGGLETQYF TRBV5-4 14
CASSLGLAGGPLDEQFF TRBV11-3 17
CASSPQIGTVNSSGNTIYF TRBV7-6 19
CATTRGTGGGSGELFF TRBV15 16
CATSDGQRAEQYF TRBV24-1 13
CASSPGTGTGTEAFF TRBV18 15
CATSDLQGRRYF TRBV24-1 12
CSASTEGSGSPLHF TRBV20-1 14
CSASFIGGGANNEQFF TRBV20-1 16
CASRTGGYNSPLHF TRBV27 14
CSVLEGSDTQYF TRBV29-1 12
CASKRGDGQPQHF TRBV6-5 13
CAWSTGTASTDTQYF TRBV30 15
CAIGQGTNEKLFF TRBV10-3 13
CSTDTQYF TRBV20-1 8
CASSLQGRGYTF TRBV12-3/TRBV12-4 12
CASSEPGESNYGYTF TRBV6-1 15
CASSALSNSYNEQFF TRBV19 15
CASSFKRWDGYTF TRBV10-2 13
CASQGVHSGNTIYF TRBV19 14